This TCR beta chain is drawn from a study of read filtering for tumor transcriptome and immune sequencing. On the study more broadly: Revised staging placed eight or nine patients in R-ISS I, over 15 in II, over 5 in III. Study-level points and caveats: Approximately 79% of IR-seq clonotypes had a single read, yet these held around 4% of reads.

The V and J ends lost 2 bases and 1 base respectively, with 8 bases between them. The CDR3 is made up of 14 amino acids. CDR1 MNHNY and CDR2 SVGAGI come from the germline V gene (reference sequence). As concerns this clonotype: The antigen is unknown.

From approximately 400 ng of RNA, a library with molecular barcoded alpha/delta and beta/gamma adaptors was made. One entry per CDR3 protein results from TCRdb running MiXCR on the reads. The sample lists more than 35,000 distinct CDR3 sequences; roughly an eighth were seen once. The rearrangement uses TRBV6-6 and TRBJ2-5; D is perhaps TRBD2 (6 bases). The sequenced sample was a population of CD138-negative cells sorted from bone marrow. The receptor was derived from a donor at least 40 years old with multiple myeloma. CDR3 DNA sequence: TGTGCCAGCAGTTACGGAGGGATCCAAGAGACCCAGTACTTC. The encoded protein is CASSYGGIQETQYF.